The clone carrying this T cell receptor beta chain was observed a few times. This CDR3 has 14 amino acids. CDR1 is MNHEY and CDR2 is SVGAGI in the germline V gene. V was pared by 5 bases and J by 2 bases, with 3 bases of the junction left unmatched. This sample stems from a study of blood T cell repertoires in COVID-19. Study as a whole: Whether acute or convalescent, the COVID-19 samples came from the United States, Italy and Spain. Sample material is recorded as cDNA or gDNA derived from T cells, B-cell-depleted T cells, or PBMCs.

This table comes from immunoSEQ multiplex PCR, and its TCRdb copy is limited to in-frame clones, with some not included. Of approximately 300,000 clones in the sample, about 89% were seen once. The chain couples TRBV6-5 to TRBJ2-7; 10 bases align to TRBD2. The source material was peripheral blood. The clonotype originates from a man aged 18-30 years who had recovered from COVID-19. In DNA form, the CDR3 reads TGTGCCAGCAGTCTCACTAGCGGGACCTACGAGCAGTACTTC. It specifies CASSLTSGTYEQYF.